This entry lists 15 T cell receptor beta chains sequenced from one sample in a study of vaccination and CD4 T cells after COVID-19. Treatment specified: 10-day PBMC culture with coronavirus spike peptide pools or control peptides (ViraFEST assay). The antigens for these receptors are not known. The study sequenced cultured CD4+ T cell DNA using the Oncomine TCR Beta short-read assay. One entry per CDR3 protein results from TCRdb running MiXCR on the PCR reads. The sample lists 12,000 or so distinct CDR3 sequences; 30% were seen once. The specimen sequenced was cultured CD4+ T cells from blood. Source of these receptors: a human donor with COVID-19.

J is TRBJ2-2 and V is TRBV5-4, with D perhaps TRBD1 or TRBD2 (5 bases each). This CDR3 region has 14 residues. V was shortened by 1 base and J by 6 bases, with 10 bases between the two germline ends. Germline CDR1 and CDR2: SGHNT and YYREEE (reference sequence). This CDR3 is CASSLPGRAGELFF. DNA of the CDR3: TGTGCCAGCAGCTTGCCAGGGCGGGCCGGGGAGCTGTTTTTT.

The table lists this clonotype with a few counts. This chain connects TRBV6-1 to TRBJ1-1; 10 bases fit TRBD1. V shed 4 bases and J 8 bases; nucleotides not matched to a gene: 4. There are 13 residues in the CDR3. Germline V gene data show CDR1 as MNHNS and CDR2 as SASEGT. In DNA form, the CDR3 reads TGTGCCAGCAGTGGTAAGGGACAGGGGGAAGCTTTCTTT. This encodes CASSGKGQGEAFF.

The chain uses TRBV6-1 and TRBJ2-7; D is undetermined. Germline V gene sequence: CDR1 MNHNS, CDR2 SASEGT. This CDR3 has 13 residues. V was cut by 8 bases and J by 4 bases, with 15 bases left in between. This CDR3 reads CASSLDPSYEQYF. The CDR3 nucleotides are TGTGCCAGCTCTCTGGACCCTTCGTACGAGCAGTACTTC.

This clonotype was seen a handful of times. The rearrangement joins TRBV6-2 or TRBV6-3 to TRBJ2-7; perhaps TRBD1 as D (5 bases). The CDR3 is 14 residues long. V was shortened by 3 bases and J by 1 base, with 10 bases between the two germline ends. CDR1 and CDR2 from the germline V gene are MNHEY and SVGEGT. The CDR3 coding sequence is TGTGCCAGCAGTTATCAGCAGGGTTCCTACGAGCAGTACTTC. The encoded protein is CASSYQQGSYEQYF.

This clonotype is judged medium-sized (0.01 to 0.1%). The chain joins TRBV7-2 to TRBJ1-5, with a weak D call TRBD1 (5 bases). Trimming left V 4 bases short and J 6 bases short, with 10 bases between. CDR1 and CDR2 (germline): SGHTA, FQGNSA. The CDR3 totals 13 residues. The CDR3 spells CASSWDYGQPQHF. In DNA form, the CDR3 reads TGTGCCAGCAGCTGGGACTATGGTCAGCCCCAGCATTTT.

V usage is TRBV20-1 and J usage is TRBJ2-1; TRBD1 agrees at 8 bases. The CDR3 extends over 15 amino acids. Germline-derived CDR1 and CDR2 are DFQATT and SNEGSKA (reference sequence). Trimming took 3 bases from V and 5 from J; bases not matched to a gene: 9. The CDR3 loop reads CSARLLQGADNEQFF. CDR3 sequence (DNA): TGCAGTGCTAGGTTACTTCAGGGGGCCGACAATGAGCAGTTCTTC.

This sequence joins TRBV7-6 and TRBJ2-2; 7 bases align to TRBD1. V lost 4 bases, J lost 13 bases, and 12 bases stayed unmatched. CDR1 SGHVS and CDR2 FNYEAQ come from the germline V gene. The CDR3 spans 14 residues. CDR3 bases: TGTGCCAGCAGCTCGACAGGGTCCCACCAAGGGCTGTTTTTT. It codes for CASSSTGSHQGLFF.

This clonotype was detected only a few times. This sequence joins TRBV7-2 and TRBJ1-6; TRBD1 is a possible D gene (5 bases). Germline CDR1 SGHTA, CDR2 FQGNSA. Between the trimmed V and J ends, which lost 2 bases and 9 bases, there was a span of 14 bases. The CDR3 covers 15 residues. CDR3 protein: CASSLHGTEGSPLHF. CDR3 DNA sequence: TGTGCCAGCAGCTTACATGGGACGGAAGGTTCACCCCTCCACTTT.

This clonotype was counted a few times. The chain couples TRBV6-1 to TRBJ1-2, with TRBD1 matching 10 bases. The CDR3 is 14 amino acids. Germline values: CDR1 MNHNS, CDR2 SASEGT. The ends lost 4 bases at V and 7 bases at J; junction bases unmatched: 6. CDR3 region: CASSADRGLGGYTF. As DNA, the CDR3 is TGTGCCAGCAGTGCCGACAGGGGGCTGGGTGGCTACACCTTC.

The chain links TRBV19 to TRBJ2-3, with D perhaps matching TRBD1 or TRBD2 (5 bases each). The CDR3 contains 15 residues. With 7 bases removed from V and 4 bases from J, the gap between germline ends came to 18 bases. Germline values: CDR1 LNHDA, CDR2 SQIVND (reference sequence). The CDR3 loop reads CASMRGQLDADTQYF. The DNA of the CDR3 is TGTGCCAGTATGAGGGGCCAGTTAGACGCAGATACGCAGTATTTT.

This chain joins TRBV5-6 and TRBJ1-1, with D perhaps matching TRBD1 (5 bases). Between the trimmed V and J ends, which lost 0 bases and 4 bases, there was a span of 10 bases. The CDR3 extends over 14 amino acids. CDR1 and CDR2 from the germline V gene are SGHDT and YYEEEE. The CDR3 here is CASSLGGKGTEAFF. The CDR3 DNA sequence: TGTGCCAGCAGCTTGGGGGGCAAAGGCACTGAAGCTTTCTTT.

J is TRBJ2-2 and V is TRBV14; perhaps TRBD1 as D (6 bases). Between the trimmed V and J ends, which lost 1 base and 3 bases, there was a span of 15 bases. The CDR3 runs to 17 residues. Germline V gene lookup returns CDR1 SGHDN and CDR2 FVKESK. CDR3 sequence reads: CASSQVQGPVHTGELFF. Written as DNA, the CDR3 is TGTGCCAGCAGCCAAGTCCAGGGGCCGGTTCACACCGGGGAGCTGTTTTTT. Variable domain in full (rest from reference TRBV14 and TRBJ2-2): EAGVTQFPSHSVIEKGQTVTLRCDPISGHDNLYWYRRVMGKEIKFLLHFVKESKQDESGMPNNRFLAERTGGTYSTLKVQPAELEDSGVYFCASSQVQGPVHTGELFFGEGSRLTVL.

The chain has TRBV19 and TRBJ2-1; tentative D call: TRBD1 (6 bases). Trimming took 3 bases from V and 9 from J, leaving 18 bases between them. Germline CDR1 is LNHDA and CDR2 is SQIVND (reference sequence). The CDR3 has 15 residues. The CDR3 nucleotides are TGTGCCAGTAGTATTCGGGCAGGGGTTACGGGTGAGCAGTTCTTC. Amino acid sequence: CASSIRAGVTGEQFF.

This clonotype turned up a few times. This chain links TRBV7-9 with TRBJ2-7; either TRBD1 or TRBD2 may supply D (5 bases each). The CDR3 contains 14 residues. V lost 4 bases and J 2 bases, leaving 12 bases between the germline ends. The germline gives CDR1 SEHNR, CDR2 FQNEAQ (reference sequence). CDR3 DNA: TGTGCCAGCAGCTCCGGGACGGGGACCTACGAGCAGTACTTC. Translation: CASSSGTGTYEQYF.

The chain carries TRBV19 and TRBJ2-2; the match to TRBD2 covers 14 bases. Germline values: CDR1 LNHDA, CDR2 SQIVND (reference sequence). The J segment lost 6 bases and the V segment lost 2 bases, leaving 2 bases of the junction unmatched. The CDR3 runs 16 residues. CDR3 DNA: TGTGCCAGTAGTATAAAGACTAGCGGGGGGGCCGGGGAGCTGTTTTTT. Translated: CASSIKTSGGAGELFF.